The 30 T cell receptor beta chains presented below share a single source sample, sequenced in a study of blood T cell repertoires in COVID-19. This table comes from immunoSEQ multiplex PCR, and its TCRdb copy is limited to in-frame clones, with some not included. The sample carries hundreds of thousands of clones, around 83% recorded once. The sequencing input was peripheral blood. The receptors stem from a man older than 75 with acute or convalescent COVID-19.

CDR3 nucleotide sequence: TGTGCCAGCACGGTCCCGGCAGGTTCCGGTTACGAGCAGTACTTC. Its translation: CASTVPAGSGYEQYF. The chain links TRBV6-5 to TRBJ2-7; D gene uncertain. CDR3 size: 15 residues. V was clipped by 7 bases and J by 4 bases, with 20 bases between them. Germline V gene data show CDR1 as MNHEY and CDR2 as SVGAGI.

The CDR3 protein is CASRFQGNNSPLHF. In DNA form, the CDR3 reads TGTGCCAGCAGGTTTCAGGGCAATAATTCACCCCTCCACTTT. V gene TRBV21-1 combines with J gene TRBJ1-6; TRBD1, as called in the table, went unchecked against the DNA. TRBV21-1 constitutes a pseudogene. This CDR3 comprises 14 residues.

The genes are TRBV5-1 and TRBJ2-7; 9 bases fit TRBD1. The V gene end was trimmed by 0 bases and the J gene end by 2 bases; junction bases not matched to a gene: 0. Germline V gives CDR1 SGHRS, CDR2 YFSETQ. This CDR3 has 14 residues. The CDR3 region is CASSLGTGAYEQYF. CDR3 DNA sequence: TGCGCCAGCAGCTTGGGGACAGGGGCCTACGAGCAGTACTTC. The full variable domain, with the rest looked up from reference TRBV5-1 and TRBJ2-7, is KAGVTQTPRYLIKTRGQQVTLSCSPISGHRSVSWYQQTPGQGLQFLFEYFSETQRNKGNFPGRFSGRQFSNSRSEMNVSTLELGDSALYLCASSLGTGAYEQYFGPGTRLTVT.

J is TRBJ2-1 and V is TRBV7-9, with TRBD2 matching over 7 bases. The trim removed 3 bases at V and 7 bases at J, leaving 9 bases unmatched. Germline V gene data show CDR1 as SEHNR and CDR2 as FQNEAQ (reference sequence). CDR3 length: 15 residues. For the CDR3, the DNA is TGTGCCAGCAGCTTGACTAGCTCGCGGAGGAATGAGCAGTTCTTC. Its translation is CASSLTSSRRNEQFF.

The chain employs TRBV10-3 and TRBJ2-2; 7 bases are a match to TRBD1. The V and J ends lost 6 bases and 0 bases, in that order; junction bases with no gene match: 4. Per germline, CDR1 ENHRY and CDR2 SYGVKD. The CDR3 is made up of 15 amino acids. CDR3 residues: CAIREGGANTGELFF. CDR3 coding DNA: TGTGCCATCAGGGAAGGGGGCGCGAACACCGGGGAGCTGTTTTTT.

The chain carries TRBV5-1 and TRBJ2-1; a weak D match, TRBD2 (6 bases). V lost 4 bases and J 7 bases, leaving 15 bases between the germline ends. Germline lookup yields CDR1 SGHRS and CDR2 YFSETQ. There are 14 residues in the CDR3. The CDR3 DNA is TGCGCCAGCAGCGCGGGGCAGGTCGGGAATGAGCAGTTCTTC. This gives the protein CASSAGQVGNEQFF. The variable domain in full, with the rest retrieved from reference TRBV5-1 and TRBJ2-1, is KAGVTQTPRYLIKTRGQQVTLSCSPISGHRSVSWYQQTPGQGLQFLFEYFSETQRNKGNFPGRFSGRQFSNSRSEMNVSTLELGDSALYLCASSAGQVGNEQFFGPGTRLTVL.

V gene TRBV5-1 combines with J gene TRBJ2-3, with a weak D call TRBD2 (6 bases). This CDR3 has 16 residues. V gave up 4 bases and J gave up 0 bases, with 15 bases separating them. Germline V CDR1 and CDR2: SGHRS, YFSETQ. CDR3 bases: TGCGCCAGCAGCCCTCGCGGCGGGATCAGCACAGATACGCAGTATTTT. Its translation: CASSPRGGISTDTQYF.

The chain recombines TRBV18 with TRBJ1-1, with TRBD1 as a possible D gene (5 bases). The CDR3 loop spans 12 amino acids. The germline gives CDR1 KGHSH, CDR2 LQKENI. V was clipped by 3 bases and J by 7 bases, with 9 bases between them. The CDR3 sequence: CASSPLQGEAFF. CDR3 coding DNA: TGTGCCAGCTCACCCCTCCAGGGTGAAGCTTTCTTT.

V usage is TRBV6-1 and J usage is TRBJ1-2; the D gene is possibly TRBD1 (5 bases). The CDR3 is 15 amino acids. The V gene lost 0 bases and the J gene lost 7 bases, with 15 bases spanning the gap. The germline gives CDR1 MNHNS, CDR2 SASEGT. CDR3 bases: TGTGCCAGCAGTGAAGCAGGGCGATCAGGGATTGGCTACACCTTC. This translates into CASSEAGRSGIGYTF.

Regarding this clone: The sample has other DNA sequences that encode this CDR3 too. The chain couples TRBV7-9 to TRBJ2-7; TRBD1 aligns across 8 bases. With V trimmed by 5 bases and J by 3 bases, 3 bases remained unmatched. The CDR3 loop spans 13 amino acids. From germline, CDR1 is SEHNR and CDR2 FQNEAQ (reference sequence). As DNA, the CDR3 is TGTGCCAGCAGCCGGGACAGGTACTACGAGCAGTACTTC. Translated: CASSRDRYYEQYF. Looking up the rest from reference TRBV7-9 and TRBJ2-7 gives the full variable domain: DTGVSQNPRHKITKRGQNVTFRCDPISEHNRLYWYRQTLGQGPEFLTYFQNEAQLEKSRLLSDRFSAERPKGSFSTLEIQRTEQGDSAMYLCASSRDRYYEQYFGPGTRLTVT.

The V and J genes are TRBV2 and TRBJ1-5, with 8 bases lining up with TRBD1. The CDR3 spans 14 residues. Germline CDR1 SNHLY, CDR2 FYNNEI. J lost 6 bases, V lost 6 bases, and 7 bases had no gene match. Here the CDR3 reads CASSLTGGLQPQHF. In DNA form, the CDR3 reads TGTGCCAGCAGCCTCACAGGGGGGCTTCAGCCCCAGCATTTT.

The genes are TRBV15 and TRBJ2-7, with 9 nucleotides matching TRBD2. CDR1 and CDR2 (germline): LNHNV, YYDKDF (reference sequence). The CDR3 contains 14 residues. J lost 6 bases, V lost 5 bases, and 8 bases had no gene match. DNA of the CDR3: TGTGCCACCAGCCGAGCGGGAGGTGCCTTCGAGCAGTACTTC. It specifies CATSRAGGAFEQYF.

The chain recombines TRBV14 with TRBJ2-5, with 15 bases identical to TRBD2. Germline values: CDR1 SGHDN, CDR2 FVKESK. V was pared by 4 bases and J by 5 bases, with 2 bases of the junction left unmatched. The CDR3 loop spans 15 amino acids. The CDR3 nucleotides are TGTGCCAGCAGCCGGACTAGCGGGGGGGCTGAGACCCAGTACTTC. It is translated as CASSRTSGGAETQYF.

This clone has a handful of counts. The J gene is TRBJ2-7, the V gene TRBV19, with 12 bases fitting TRBD1. The germline gives CDR1 LNHDA, CDR2 SQIVND (reference sequence). V lost 4 bases and J lost 7; bases outside the gene matches: 8. This CDR3 contains 15 residues. The CDR3 DNA sequence: TGTGCCAGTAGTACACGTGGGACAGGGGGCGGTGAGCAGTACTTC. Translated, it gives CASSTRGTGGGEQYF.

The V and J genes are TRBV12-3 or TRBV12-4 and TRBJ1-5; TRBD1 might be the D (6 bases). V lost 3 bases to trimming and J lost 4 bases, with 7 bases between them. The CDR3 spans 13 residues. The CDR3 DNA reads TGTGCCAGCAGTTTGGGGGCGAATCAGCCCCAGCATTTT. Its protein product is CASSLGANQPQHF.

The J gene is TRBJ2-6, the V gene TRBV7-6; D might be TRBD2 (5 bases). V lost 1 base and J 0 bases, leaving 13 bases between the germline ends. CDR1 SGHVS and CDR2 FNYEAQ come from the germline V gene. This CDR3 comprises 18 residues. The CDR3 nucleotides are TGTGCCAGCAGCTTAGTGGGAGCCCAGAGCTCTGGGGCCAACGTCCTGACTTTC. This translates into CASSLVGAQSSGANVLTF.

The rearrangement links TRBV5-8 to TRBJ2-1, with 11 bases identical to TRBD2. Looked up from germline, CDR1 is SGHTS and CDR2 is YDEGEE. The V and J ends lost 4 bases and 1 base, in that order; junction bases with no gene match: 4. This CDR3 spans 16 amino acids. The DNA of the CDR3 is TGTGCCAGCAGCGCCGGGACTAGCGGATCCTACAATGAGCAGTTCTTC. Translation gives CASSAGTSGSYNEQFF.

The CDR3 coding sequence is TGTGCCAGCAGTTACGGTAGCGGGAGGGCCGGGGAGCAGTACTTC. Translating gives CASSYGSGRAGEQYF. The chain couples TRBV6-2 or TRBV6-3 to TRBJ2-7; 11 nucleotides align to TRBD2. The CDR3 is made up of 15 amino acids. CDR1 is MNHEY and CDR2 is SVGEGT in the germline V gene. Unmatched junction bases numbered 7, after V lost 2 bases and J lost 7 bases.

This chain uses TRBV19 with TRBJ1-5; D remains ambiguous. Trimming shortened V by 10 bases and J by 5 bases, and 3 bases separated the two germline ends. The CDR3 sequence is 9 residues long. Looked up from germline, CDR1 is LNHDA and CDR2 is SQIVND (reference sequence). CDR3 DNA: TGTGCCACCGATCAGCCCCAGCATTTT. This codes for CATDQPQHF.

For this clone: An end of the junction differs from the germline gene, which may be a read error. The DNA of the CDR3 is TGTGCCAGCAGCATAGGACAGAACATCGGGGAGCTGTTTTTT. Translated: CASSIGQNIGELFF. This chain connects TRBV9 to TRBJ2-2; possible D gene TRBD1, 6 bases. CDR1 and CDR2 from the germline V gene are SGDLS and YYNGEE. The CDR3 is made up of 14 amino acids.

The chain combines TRBV3-1 (or the pseudogene TRBV3-2) with TRBJ2-6, with D possibly being TRBD1 (6 bases). Between the trimmed V and J ends, which lost 2 bases and 2 bases, there was a span of 10 bases. The CDR3 has 16 amino acids. Looked up from germline, CDR1 is LGHDT and CDR2 is YNNKEL (reference sequence). This chain's CDR3 is CASSQTGSAGANVLTF. As DNA, the CDR3 is TGTGCCAGCAGCCAAACAGGGTCGGCTGGGGCCAACGTCCTGACTTTC.

This clone occurred a few times. This rearrangement joins TRBV7-9 to TRBJ1-3, with TRBD1 identical over 8 bases. The J segment lost 2 bases and the V segment lost 4 bases, leaving 4 bases of the junction unmatched. Per the germline V gene, CDR1 is SEHNR and CDR2 is FQNEAQ (reference sequence). This CDR3 has 15 residues. Here the CDR3 DNA reads TGTGCCAGCAGCTACCAGGGGGCAACTGGAAACACCATATATTTT. It is translated as CASSYQGATGNTIYF.

The chain employs TRBV5-4 and TRBJ2-7; TRBD1 might be the D (5 bases). V lost 4 bases, J lost 3 bases, and 17 bases lay in between. Germline V lookup: CDR1 SGHNT, CDR2 YYREEE (reference sequence). The CDR3 sequence is 15 residues long. CDR3 nucleotide sequence: TGTGCCAGCAGCCCCAAAGGCCTAGGGGACTACGAGCAGTACTTC. This codes for CASSPKGLGDYEQYF.

The chain has TRBV5-6 and TRBJ2-5, with 7 bases fitting TRBD1. This CDR3 has 13 amino acids. After removal of 4 bases from V and 2 bases from J, the junction contained 2 bases not matched to a gene. Germline CDR1 and CDR2: SGHDT and YYEEEE. The CDR3 coding sequence is TGTGCCAGCAGCCAGGACAGGCAAGAGACCCAGTACTTC. It yields the protein CASSQDRQETQYF.

V is TRBV13 and J is TRBJ2-3; 7 bases align to TRBD1. CDR1 and CDR2 (germline): PRHDT, FYEKMQ (reference sequence). V lost 4 bases, J lost 8 bases, and 15 bases stayed unmatched. This CDR3 region has 16 residues. This chain's CDR3 is CASSSFSGTVVPTQYF. DNA of the CDR3: TGTGCCAGCAGCTCCTTCTCCGGGACAGTAGTTCCTACGCAGTATTTT.

The chain recombines TRBV18 with TRBJ2-3; 7 positions match TRBD2. Trimming at V came to 3 bases and at J to 6 bases, leaving 0 bases not matched to a gene. Germline CDR1 and CDR2: KGHSH and LQKENI. This CDR3 comprises 12 residues. The CDR3 protein is CASSPGGDTQYF. CDR3 nucleotides: TGTGCCAGCTCACCGGGGGGGGATACGCAGTATTTT.

This chain uses TRBV6-5 with TRBJ2-2; 10 positions match TRBD2. The CDR3 is 16 residues long. CDR1 is MNHEY, CDR2 SVGAGI, per germline. V lost 4 bases to trimming and J lost 2 bases; unmatched junction nucleotides: 4. CDR3 amino acids: CASSSRLAGNTGELFF. The DNA of the CDR3 is TGTGCCAGCAGTTCAAGACTAGCGGGCAACACCGGGGAGCTGTTTTTT.

There are a few counts of this clone. V usage is TRBV5-8 and J usage is TRBJ2-5; 11 nucleotides line up with TRBD2. This CDR3 has 15 residues. Germline-derived CDR1 and CDR2 are SGHTS and YDEGEE. J lost 2 bases, V lost 4 bases, and 4 bases had no gene match. Written as DNA, the CDR3 is TGTGCCAGCAGCGTCGGGACTAGCGGACAAGAGACCCAGTACTTC. As protein: CASSVGTSGQETQYF.

J is TRBJ2-2 and V is TRBV3-1 (or the pseudogene TRBV3-2); 9 nucleotides agree with TRBD1. The CDR3 length is 16 residues. The ends lost 6 bases at V and 5 bases at J; junction bases unmatched: 10. The germline gives CDR1 LGHDT, CDR2 YNNKEL (reference sequence). DNA for the CDR3: TGTGCCAGCAGGTGGGGACAGGGATTTGGGACCGGGGAGCTGTTTTTT. This translates into CASRWGQGFGTGELFF.

The rearrangement uses TRBV18 and TRBJ2-1; 13 bases are shared with TRBD2. The ends lost 6 bases at V and 4 bases at J; junction bases unmatched: 6. The germline V gene encodes CDR1 KGHSH and CDR2 LQKENI. This CDR3 contains 16 residues. CDR3 amino acids: CASSRRLAGGYNEQFF. CDR3 bases: TGTGCCAGCTCGCGAAGACTAGCGGGGGGATACAATGAGCAGTTCTTC.